The table lists the clone carrying this T cell receptor (beta chain) with a few counts. Its antigen is unknown. V lost 6 bases and J lost 0; bases outside the gene matches: 8. The CDR3 runs 16 residues. Germline CDR1 and CDR2: DFQATT and SNEGSKA (reference sequence). The data were obtained in a study of response to subunit inactivated influenza vaccine. Points from the study as a whole: The authors put forward the suggestion that each seasonal influenza vaccination may bring in only a limited number of new T cells.

In TCRdb, the RT-PCR reads were re-called with MiXCR into one record per CDR3 protein. The sample shows 700,000 to 800,000 distinct CDR3 sequences, under 20% of them seen only once. The source was PBMCs from blood, collected roughly 5 days after vaccination. This sequence originates from a man aged 50-59 years who received an inactivated influenza vaccine. This chain uses TRBV20-1 with TRBJ2-4; 10 bases align to TRBD1. CDR3 protein: CSARDRGFIAKNIQYF. Here the CDR3 DNA reads TGCAGTGCGAGGGACAGGGGATTTATAGCCAAAAACATTCAGTACTTC.